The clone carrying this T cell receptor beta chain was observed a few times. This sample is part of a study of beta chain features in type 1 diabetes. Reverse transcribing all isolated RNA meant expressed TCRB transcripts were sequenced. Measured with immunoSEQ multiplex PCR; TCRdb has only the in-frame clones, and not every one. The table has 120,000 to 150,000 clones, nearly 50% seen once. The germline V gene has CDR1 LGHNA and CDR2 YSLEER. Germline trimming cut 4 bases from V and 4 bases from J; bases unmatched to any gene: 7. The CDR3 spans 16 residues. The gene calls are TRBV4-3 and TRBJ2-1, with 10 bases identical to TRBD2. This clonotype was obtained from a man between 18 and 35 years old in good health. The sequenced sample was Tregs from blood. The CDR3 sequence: CASSRAGGPEYNEQFF. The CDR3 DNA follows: TGCGCCAGCAGCCGAGCGGGGGGGCCTGAGTACAATGAGCAGTTCTTC.